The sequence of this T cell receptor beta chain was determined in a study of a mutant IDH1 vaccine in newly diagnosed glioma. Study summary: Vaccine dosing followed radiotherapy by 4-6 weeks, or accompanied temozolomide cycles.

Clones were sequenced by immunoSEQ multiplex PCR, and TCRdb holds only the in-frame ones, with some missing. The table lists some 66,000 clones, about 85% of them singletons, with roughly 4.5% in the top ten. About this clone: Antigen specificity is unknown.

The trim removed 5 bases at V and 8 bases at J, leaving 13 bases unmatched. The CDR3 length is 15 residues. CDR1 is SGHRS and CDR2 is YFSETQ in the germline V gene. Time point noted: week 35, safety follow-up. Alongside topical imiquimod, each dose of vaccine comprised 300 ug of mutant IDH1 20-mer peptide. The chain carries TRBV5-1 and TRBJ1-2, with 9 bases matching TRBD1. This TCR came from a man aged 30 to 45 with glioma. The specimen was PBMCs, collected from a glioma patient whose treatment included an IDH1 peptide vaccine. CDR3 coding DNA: TGCGCCAGCAGGTACAGGGGGCGCACGACGCAAGGCTACACCTTC. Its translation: CASRYRGRTTQGYTF. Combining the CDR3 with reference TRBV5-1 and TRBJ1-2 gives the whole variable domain KAGVTQTPRYLIKTRGQQVTLSCSPISGHRSVSWYQQTPGQGLQFLFEYFSETQRNKGNFPGRFSGRQFSNSRSEMNVSTLELGDSALYLCASRYRGRTTQGYTFGSGTRLTVV.